The source of this TCR beta chain is a study of metastatic and nonmetastatic thyroid tumors. Whole-study results and caveats: In blood and tumor, TCR beta diversity was reportedly significantly higher in malignant thyroid tumors than in benign nodules.

TCRdb recomputed clones from the PCR reads via MiXCR. The sample consists of 30,000 to 50,000 clones, roughly 14% of them appearing once. This clone was detected many times. What it binds is not known. Deletions cut 2 bases from V and 8 bases from J, with 17 bases between. Germline V lookup: CDR1 SGHKS, CDR2 YYEKEE (reference sequence). The CDR3 is made up of 15 amino acids. There were no patients who had received any treatment before thyroid surgery. This chain connects TRBV5-5 to TRBJ1-5; D is unresolved. The sequencing input was blood. The clonotype originates from a female donor with papillary thyroid cancer or a benign thyroid nodule (not recorded which). Some clones in this sample may be carry-over from other donors' samples. Written as DNA, the CDR3 is TGTGCCAGCAGCTTAAATGCGTATAAGACGGAGCCCCAGCATTTT. It yields the protein CASSLNAYKTEPQHF.